What follows is one T cell receptor beta chain and its context. Its matching antigen is unknown. The data stem from a study of T cell responses to AZD1222 COVID-19 vaccine. Study-wide background: Timing groups of about 4 and about 12 weeks for second doses were pooled. Whole-study findings and limits: Seropositive at baseline were only 5 to 7 AZD1222 recipients. With dominance at 160-218 and 743-854, vaccine-associated CD4 TCRs spanned spike. In a largely white British group with more females than males, clonal diversity was possibly underestimated.

This CDR3 has 15 amino acids. V shed 2 bases and J 8 bases; nucleotides not matched to a gene: 7. Germline loops: CDR1 MNHEY, CDR2 SMNVEV (reference sequence). Assay used: immunoSEQ multiplex PCR; TCRdb lists only in-frame clones, some missing. This table has about 84,000 clones, about 90% appearing once. This TCR was sampled from an adult in good health. The sample was peripheral blood, taken on day 0 of AZD1222 vaccination. This chain connects TRBV27 to TRBJ2-1, with 9 bases fitting TRBD2. CDR3 residues: CASSLGAGGFDEQFF. Written as DNA, the CDR3 is TGTGCCAGCAGTTTAGGCGCGGGAGGGTTCGATGAGCAGTTCTTC.